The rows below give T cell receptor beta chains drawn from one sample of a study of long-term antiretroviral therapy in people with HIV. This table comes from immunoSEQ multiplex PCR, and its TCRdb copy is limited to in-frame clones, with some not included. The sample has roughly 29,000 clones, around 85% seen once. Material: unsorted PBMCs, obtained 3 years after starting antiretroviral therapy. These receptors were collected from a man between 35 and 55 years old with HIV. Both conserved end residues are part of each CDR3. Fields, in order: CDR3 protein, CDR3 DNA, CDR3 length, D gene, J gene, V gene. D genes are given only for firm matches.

CDR3aa: CASSHIPGHRLSYEQYF
CDR3nt: TGTGCCAGCAGTCACATTCCGGGACACCGGCTATCCTACGAGCAGTACTTC
len: 17
d_gene: .
j_gene: TRBJ2-7
v_gene: TRBV27

CDR3aa: CASSIQLNSPLHF
CDR3nt: TGTGCCAGTAGTATTCAACTTAATTCACCCCTCCACTTT
len: 13
d_gene: .
j_gene: TRBJ1-6
v_gene: TRBV19

CDR3aa: CASSIVHPADQPQHF
CDR3nt: TGTGCCAGTAGTATAGTTCATCCAGCGGATCAGCCCCAGCATTTT
len: 15
d_gene: .
j_gene: TRBJ1-5
v_gene: TRBV19

CDR3aa: CASSLDRAGNQPQHF
CDR3nt: TGTGCCAGCAGCCTTGACAGGGCGGGCAATCAGCCCCAGCATTTT
len: 15
d_gene: TRBD1
j_gene: TRBJ1-5
v_gene: TRBV27

CDR3aa: CASSLGGGRMNTEAFF
CDR3nt: TGTGCCAGCAGTCTCGGTGGGGGACGCATGAACACTGAAGCTTTCTTT
len: 16
d_gene: .
j_gene: TRBJ1-1
v_gene: TRBV2

CDR3aa: CATRKDRANNSPLHF
CDR3nt: TGTGCCACAAGAAAGGACAGGGCCAATAATTCACCCCTCCACTTT
len: 15
d_gene: TRBD1
j_gene: TRBJ1-6
v_gene: TRBV19

CDR3aa: CASSWVGQGAPKGGYTF
CDR3nt: TGTGCCAGCAGCTGGGTGGGACAGGGGGCCCCAAAAGGGGGCTACACCTTC
len: 17
d_gene: TRBD1
j_gene: TRBJ1-2
v_gene: TRBV7-9

CDR3aa: CASSIGGPQFF
CDR3nt: TGTGCCAGCAGCATTGGCGGACCGCAGTTCTTC
len: 11
d_gene: .
j_gene: TRBJ2-1
v_gene: TRBV7-3

CDR3aa: CASSLDSIARTAKNIQYF
CDR3nt: TGTGCCAGCAGCTTAGACAGCATAGCCCGGACGGCCAAAAACATTCAGTACTTC
len: 18
d_gene: .
j_gene: TRBJ2-4
v_gene: TRBV7-9

CDR3aa: CASSYPGHAEAFF
CDR3nt: TGTGCCAGCAGCTACCCTGGACACGCCGAAGCTTTCTTT
len: 13
d_gene: .
j_gene: TRBJ1-1
v_gene: TRBV11-3